This TCR beta chain was obtained from a study of siplizumab effects on memory and regulatory T cells. General study findings and limits: Both greater diversity than memory cells and a major contribution to the alloresponse seemed to characterize naive T cells. Whether the proliferating Tregs (from siplizumab cultures) were suppressive was not confirmed.

A remark on this clone: The antigen is unknown.

The CDR3 runs 14 residues. The germline V gene has CDR1 MDHEN and CDR2 SYDVKM. Trimming took 9 bases from V and 6 from J, leaving 18 bases between them. For three donor pairs, CD4+ naive/memory and CD8+ naive/effector-memory/TEMRA unstimulated subsets were also sequenced. The assay was immunoSEQ multiplex PCR, and TCRdb's table has in-frame clones only and misses some. This table holds 60,000 to 65,000 clones, about 80% found once. The chain has TRBV28 and TRBJ1-5; tentatively, D is TRBD1 (6 bases). The source is a human donor in good health. Sequencing was performed on memory CD4+ T cells sorted from blood. The CDR3 region is CASIIGGGFQPQHF. The CDR3, as DNA: TGTGCCAGTATAATTGGAGGGGGATTTCAGCCCCAGCATTTT. Combining the CDR3 with reference TRBV28 and TRBJ1-5 gives the whole variable domain DVKVTQSSRYLVKRTGEKVFLECVQDMDHENMFWYRQDPGLGLRLIYFSYDVKMKEKGDIPEGYSVSREKKERFSLILESASTNQTSMYLCASIIGGGFQPQHFGDGTRLSIL.